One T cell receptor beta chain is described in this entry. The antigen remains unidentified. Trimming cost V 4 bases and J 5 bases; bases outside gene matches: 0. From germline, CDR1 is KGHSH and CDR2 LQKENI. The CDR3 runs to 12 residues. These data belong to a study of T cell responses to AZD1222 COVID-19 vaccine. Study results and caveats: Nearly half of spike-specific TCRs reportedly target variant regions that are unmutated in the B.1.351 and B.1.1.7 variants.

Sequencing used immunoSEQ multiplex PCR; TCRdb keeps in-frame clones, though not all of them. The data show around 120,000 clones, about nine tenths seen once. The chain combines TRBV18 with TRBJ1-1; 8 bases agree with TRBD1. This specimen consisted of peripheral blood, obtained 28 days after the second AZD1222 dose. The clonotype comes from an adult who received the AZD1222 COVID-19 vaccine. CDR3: CASSRTGTEAFF. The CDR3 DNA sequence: TGTGCCAGCTCACGGACAGGGACTGAAGCTTTCTTT.